These 15 T cell receptor beta chains originate from one sample sequenced in a study of cytomegalovirus exposure and HLA in healthy donors. Primers: 60 Vbeta forward and 13 Jbeta reverse. The protocol was immunoSEQ multiplex PCR, while the TCRdb copy is restricted to in-frame clones and leaves out a portion. The sample records around 150,000 clones, about 85% being singletons. Sequences were obtained from PBMCs. Every receptor here comes from a man aged 18 to 30 in good health and CMV-seropositive.

As DNA, the CDR3 is TGTGCCAGCAGCCCAGGACTAGCGGGTACCGGGGAGCTGTTTTTT. Protein sequence: CASSPGLAGTGELFF. The V call is TRBV7-3, the J call TRBJ2-2; 11 bases agree with TRBD2. The CDR3 covers 15 residues. The junction had 4 bases not matched to a gene; V was cut back by 5 bases and J by 5 bases. CDR1 and CDR2 from the germline V gene are SGHTA and FQGTGA. The full variable domain, completed using reference TRBV7-3 and TRBJ2-2, is GAGVSQTPSNKVTEKGKYVELRCDPISGHTALYWYRQSLGQGPEFLIYFQGTGAADDSGLPNDRFFAVRPEGSVSTLKIQRTERGDSAVYLCASSPGLAGTGELFFGEGSRLTVL.

This clone was detected once. This rearrangement joins TRBV4-2 to TRBJ2-7; 7 bases line up with TRBD1. CDR3 size: 16 residues. Germline V lookup: CDR1 LGHNA, CDR2 YNFKEQ. V lost 1 base, J lost 2 bases, and 8 bases stayed unmatched. Written as DNA, the CDR3 is TGTGCCAGCAGCCAAGCGGCCGGACAGGCCACCTACGAGCAGTACTTC. This codes for CASSQAAGQATYEQYF.

The V call is TRBV7-2, the J call TRBJ2-7; TRBD2 might be the D (5 bases). Looked up from germline, CDR1 is SGHTA and CDR2 is FQGNSA. This CDR3 spans 15 amino acids. Trimming took off 1 base at V and 2 bases at J, with 12 bases between the two ends. The CDR3 bases are TGTGCCAGCAGCTTAGTCGGGTCGGGGACCTACGAGCAGTACTTC. Protein sequence: CASSLVGSGTYEQYF.

This chain joins TRBV7-2 and TRBJ1-2; 7 bases are shared with TRBD1. After removal of 6 bases from V and 8 bases from J, the junction contained 9 bases not matched to a gene. The CDR3 is 13 residues long. Germline-derived CDR1 and CDR2 are SGHTA and FQGNSA. Here the CDR3 DNA reads TGTGCCAGCAGTCCTGGACAGGCGGAGGGCTACACCTTC. It translates to CASSPGQAEGYTF.

The rearrangement uses TRBV7-9 and TRBJ1-5; D uncertain. Germline values: CDR1 SEHNR, CDR2 FQNEAQ (reference sequence). The CDR3 contains 13 residues. The V gene lost 8 bases and the J gene lost 0 bases, with 8 bases spanning the gap. Here the CDR3 DNA reads TGTGCCAGCGCTAGCTATAGCAATCAGCCCCAGCATTTT. Amino acid sequence: CASASYSNQPQHF.

The chain employs TRBV6-5 and TRBJ1-6; D gene uncertain. V shed 4 bases and J shed 0 bases, with 10 bases lying between them. This CDR3 has 16 residues. Germline CDR1 and CDR2: MNHEY and SVGAGI. DNA of the CDR3: TGTGCCAGCAGTTTAACGGTCTACTCCTATAATTCACCCCTCCACTTT. Its protein product is CASSLTVYSYNSPLHF.

This sequence joins TRBV5-5 and TRBJ1-5; a possible D gene is TRBD1 (5 bases). With 1 base removed from V and 5 bases from J, the gap between germline ends came to 13 bases. CDR1 and CDR2 (germline): SGHKS, YYEKEE (reference sequence). The CDR3 is 15 residues long. DNA of the CDR3: TGTGCCAGCAGCTTGATTGGTGGGGCCCATCAGCCCCAGCATTTT. As protein: CASSLIGGAHQPQHF.

V and J are TRBV6-5 and TRBJ1-1; TRBD1 matches 8 bases. Trimming at V came to 5 bases and at J to 1 base, leaving 3 bases not matched to a gene. The CDR3 length is 14 residues. Per germline, CDR1 MNHEY and CDR2 SVGAGI. The CDR3 DNA sequence: TGTGCCAGCAGTAACGACAGGGGGAACACTGAAGCTTTCTTT. Translated: CASSNDRGNTEAFF.

This clone was seen more than once but under ten times. The J gene is TRBJ2-2, the V gene TRBV6-4, with D possibly being TRBD2 (5 bases). Trimming stripped 5 bases from V and 1 base from J, with 8 bases between. CDR3 length equals 14 residues. Germline loops: CDR1 MRHNA, CDR2 SNTAGT. This CDR3 is CASSPGLNTGELFF. The CDR3, as DNA: TGTGCCAGCAGTCCCGGACTGAACACCGGGGAGCTGTTTTTT.

The chain combines TRBV27 with TRBJ2-1; the D gene is possibly TRBD2 (5 bases). Germline CDR1 reads MNHEY; CDR2 reads SMNVEV (reference sequence). This CDR3 region has 15 residues. V lost 3 bases to trimming and J lost 6 bases, with 15 bases between them. The CDR3 protein is CASSLGRTRVNEQFF. CDR3 nucleotide sequence: TGTGCCAGCAGTTTGGGTAGGACGAGGGTCAATGAGCAGTTCTTC.

This clone was detected only once. The chain carries TRBV4-3 and TRBJ2-1; 9 bases fit TRBD2. The germline gives CDR1 LGHNA, CDR2 YSLEER. J lost 1 base, V lost 1 base, and 5 bases had no gene match. There are 17 residues in the CDR3. CDR3 in DNA: TGCGCCAGCAGCCAAGGATCCAGCGGGGGGTCCTACAATGAGCAGTTCTTC. Translation: CASSQGSSGGSYNEQFF.

This clone was recorded only once. The genes are TRBV9 and TRBJ2-3; 7 positions agree with TRBD1. CDR3 size: 13 residues. The ends lost 3 bases at V and 7 bases at J; junction bases unmatched: 5. Germline V CDR1 and CDR2: SGDLS, YYNGEE. The CDR3 DNA sequence: TGTGCCAGCAGCGCACAGGGGTCCAATACGCAGTATTTT. Its translation: CASSAQGSNTQYF.

The rearrangement joins TRBV11-2 to TRBJ1-5, with 10 bases matching TRBD1. Germline CDR1 is SGHAT and CDR2 is FQNNGV. CDR3 length equals 15 residues. Trimming removed 1 base from V and 6 bases from J; junction bases left unmatched: 3. Here the CDR3 DNA reads TGTGCCAGCAGCTTAGGGGGACAGGGGACTCAGCCCCAGCATTTT. This gives the protein CASSLGGQGTQPQHF. Full variable domain (missing parts from reference TRBV11-2 and TRBJ1-5): EAGVAQSPRYKIIEKRQSVAFWCNPISGHATLYWYQQILGQGPKLLIQFQNNGVVDDSQLPKDRFSAERLKGVDSTLKIQPAKLEDSAVYLCASSLGGQGTQPQHFGDGTRLSIL.

This chain links TRBV29-1 with TRBJ1-2; 7 positions agree with TRBD1. The CDR3 has 14 amino acids. Unmatched junction bases numbered 9, after V lost 4 bases and J lost 4 bases. In germline, CDR1 is SQVTM, CDR2 ANQGSEA. The CDR3 DNA reads TGCAGCGTTGGCGGGACAGAAGGTAGCTATGGCTACACCTTC. It codes for CSVGGTEGSYGYTF. The full variable domain, rest sourced from reference TRBV29-1 and TRBJ1-2, is SAVISQKPSRDICQRGTSLTIQCQVDSQVTMMFWYRQQPGQSLTLIATANQGSEATYESGFVIDKFPISRPNLTFSTLTVSNMSPEDSSIYLCSVGGTEGSYGYTFGSGTRLTVV.

V is TRBV10-3 and J is TRBJ2-6, with D hard to call. V lost 4 bases and J 2 bases, leaving 3 bases between the germline ends. Germline V gene lookup returns CDR1 ENHRY and CDR2 SYGVKD. The CDR3 is 13 residues long. The chain's CDR3 is CAISAAGANVLTF. CDR3 in DNA: TGTGCCATCAGTGCTGCTGGGGCCAACGTCCTGACTTTC.